This TCR beta chain is from a study of T cell responses to AZD1222 COVID-19 vaccine (dated by TCRdb to about 2021). For the study in its entirety: AZD1222 recipients given second doses at about 4 weeks or at about 12 weeks were pooled, since spike-specific TCR depth and breadth were not found to differ between the two schedules. A total of over 230 trial participants underwent TCR sequencing, of whom some 210 received two doses of AZD1222 and around 26 received two doses of the MenACWY control vaccine. Trial participants were enrolled by age into 18-55, 56-69 and 70-plus year subgroups, with around 150, 28 and 57 TCR-sequenced participants respectively. What the study reported, not specific to this receptor: CD4 TCRs associated with the vaccine covered the entire spike protein, and the dominant responses were in regions 160-218 and 743-854. Conclusions about previously exposed vaccinees were limited because only a handful of AZD1222 recipients were SARS-CoV-2 seropositive at baseline. Because no samples from the day 14 peak response were available, repertoires could be characterized only after the peak T cell response. Participants were mostly white British and included more females than males, and it was suggested by the authors that clonal diversity may have been underestimated. A significant rise in spike-specific TCR breadth and depth was observed after two AZD1222 doses relative to day 0 and relative to MenACWY recipients. In the small 56-69-year group, the increase in depth fell short of significance, most likely because of low power. Epitopes outside the regions mutated in the B.1.351 and B.1.1.7 variants were reportedly recognized by nearly half of the unique spike-specific TCRs.

Via the germline V gene (reference sequence), CDR1 is MNHNY and CDR2 SVGAGI. V loses 6 bases, J loses 0 bases, and the germline ends lie 11 bases apart. The CDR3 goes from the cysteine to the phenylalanine over 15 residues. The sequence is cut down to CDR3 DNA, 45 bases in frame from base 1. In the paper's terms, the time point label means: baseline before first vaccination. The vaccinee samples were drawn from two UK trials, COV001 and COV002, one of which was a single-blind randomized controlled phase 2/3 trial testing AZD1222 (ChAdOx1 nCoV-19) in healthy adults. For TCRbeta chain sequencing, PBMC samples from trial participants were taken at day 0 and at day 28 after the second dose. In the case of this clone: The clone's antigen remains unknown. Base qualities are not recorded, but no much larger clone differs from it by a single base.

The CDR3 regions of human TCRbeta chains were subjected to immunosequencing. The paper's data handling went like this. TCRs in the repertoires were compared against a reference library of SARS-CoV-2-specific TCRs that had been generated with the MIRA antigen-specificity platform. Breadth meant the fraction of unique TCRs that were SARS-CoV-2-associated, whereas depth meant the fraction of total T cells that were SARS-CoV-2-associated. Each spike-specific TCR was assigned to its reactive spike region and to a CD4 or CD8 class using the MIRA data. Log10-transformed breadth and depth values were compared by one-way ANOVA with Sidak's multiple comparisons tests. The source is immuneACCESS, and TCRdb retained only in-frame sequences with V and J called. Part of the clones is not carried over; for the studies checked, unresolved V genes explain less than half of this, and the remainder is unexplained. The V and J calls and clone size are taken from that table; D and trimming were inferred from the DNA. Within this sample are 90,000 to 150,000 clones, with 88% of them counted one time only. The ten largest clonotypes hold roughly 3.5% of the sample.

The TCR comes from an adult in good health. In this chain, TRBV6-6 is recombined with TRBJ2-2, and TRBD2 may be the D gene, going by 6 matching bases. The specimen comprised peripheral blood, sampled on day 0 of AZD1222 vaccination. The CDR3 sequence is CASRRGNANTGELFF. The DNA is TGTGCCAGCAGACGGGGGAACGCGAACACCGGGGAGCTGTTTTTT.